This TCR beta chain was retrieved from a study of blood T cell repertoires in COVID-19. Background on the study: COVID-19 samples collected from the United States, Italy and Spain covered acute and convalescent phases. PBMCs, B-cell-depleted T cells, or T cells were the source of the cDNA or gDNA that made up the material.

In the source study's methods: By means of reference gene primer amplification, nucleated cell counts were estimated. Measured with immunoSEQ multiplex PCR; TCRdb has only the in-frame clones, and not every one. V and J calls and clone size follow that table, whereas D and trimming were derived from the DNA. The top ten hold about 7.8% of the sample, which has about 160,000 clones, around three quarters seen once. V gave up 4 bases and J gave up 5 bases; unmatched junction bases: 5. The CDR3 covers 15 residues. CDR1 GTSNPN and CDR2 SVGIG come from the germline V gene (reference sequence). The TCR sequence derives from a man aged 55 to 70 with acute or convalescent COVID-19. V and J are TRBV30 and TRBJ1-6, with TRBD1 identical over 10 bases. Sequenced: peripheral blood. CDR3 sequence reads: CAWNPGQGHNSPLHF. Here the CDR3 DNA reads TGTGCCTGGAATCCGGGACAGGGGCATAATTCACCCCTCCACTTT. Using reference TRBV30 and TRBJ1-6 for the parts outside the CDR3, the full variable domain is SQTIHQWPATLVQPVGSPLSLECTVEGTSNPNLYWYRQAAGRGLQLLFYSVGIGQISSEVPQNLSASRPQDRQFILSSKKLLLSDSGFYLCAWNPGQGHNSPLHFGNGTRLTVT.